The source of this T cell receptor beta chain is a study of cytomegalovirus exposure and HLA in healthy donors. Points from the study as a whole: Cytomegalovirus association was listed for approximately 160 TCR beta chains.

13 Jbeta primers and 60 Vbeta primers were used for the PCR. The protocol was immunoSEQ multiplex PCR, while the TCRdb copy is restricted to in-frame clones and leaves out a portion. The table has around 86,000 clones, less than 10% seen once. CDR3 length: 15 residues. Per the germline V gene, CDR1 is MDHEN and CDR2 is SYDVKM. The V end was cut by 4 bases, the J end by 4 bases, with 16 bases between. Worth noting for this clone: Its specificity is unknown.

The V call is TRBV28, the J call TRBJ2-5, with D possibly TRBD1 on 6 matching bases. The receptor's source is a man aged 45-65 years in good health and CMV-seronegative. Sequencing input: PBMCs. CDR3 DNA sequence: TGTGCCAGCAGTTCACTACAGGGAAACCGAGAGACCCAGTACTTC. Amino acid sequence: CASSSLQGNRETQYF.